The clone carrying this TCR beta chain shows up as medium-sized by frequency. The antigen remains undetermined. From germline, CDR1 is SGDLS and CDR2 YYNGEE. This CDR3 is built from 15 residues. Carbamazepine had induced Stevens-Johnson syndrome or toxic epidermal necrolysis in the sequenced donors. The data originate from a study of T cells in severe cutaneous drug reactions. Study-level background: Blister fluids or cells and PBMC were collected from patients in acute or recovery stage.

Libraries were made by iRepertoire multiplex PCR with TCR subtype-specific primers for bulk and single-cell sequencing. Primers for V, D and J regions amplified bulk TCR beta libraries. Each CDR3 protein gets one entry in TCRdb, which reprocessed the multiplex PCR reads and gives no DNA. The clone table shows around 20,000 distinct CDR3 sequences, with the ten largest holding under 8.5%. Study conclusions and caveats: Tolerant-control and healthy-donor PBMC lacked or rarely had the public CDR3 found in blisters. Blister cells averaged around 31% and PBMC approximately 5% TRBV12-4 in carbamazepine-induced Stevens-Johnson syndrome or toxic epidermal necrolysis patients.

The sequencing input was PBMCs. This clonotype was obtained from a human donor with toxic epidermal necrolysis, a severe cutaneous drug reaction. The chain has TRBV9 and TRBJ1-2; as DNA is missing, the TRBD1 call by TCRdb cannot be tested. The CDR3 spells CASSVGLGRGYGYTF.